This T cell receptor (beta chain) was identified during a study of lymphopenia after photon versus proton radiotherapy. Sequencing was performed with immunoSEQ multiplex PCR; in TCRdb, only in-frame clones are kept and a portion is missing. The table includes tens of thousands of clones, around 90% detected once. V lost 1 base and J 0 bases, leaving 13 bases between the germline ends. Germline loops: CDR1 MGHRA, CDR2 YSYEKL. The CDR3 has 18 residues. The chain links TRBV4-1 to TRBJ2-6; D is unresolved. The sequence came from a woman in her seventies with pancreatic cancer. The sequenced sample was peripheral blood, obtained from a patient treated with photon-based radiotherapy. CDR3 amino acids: CASSQGLTRFSGANVLTF. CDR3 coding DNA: TGCGCCAGCAGCCAAGGATTGACCCGGTTCTCTGGGGCCAACGTCCTGACTTTC.